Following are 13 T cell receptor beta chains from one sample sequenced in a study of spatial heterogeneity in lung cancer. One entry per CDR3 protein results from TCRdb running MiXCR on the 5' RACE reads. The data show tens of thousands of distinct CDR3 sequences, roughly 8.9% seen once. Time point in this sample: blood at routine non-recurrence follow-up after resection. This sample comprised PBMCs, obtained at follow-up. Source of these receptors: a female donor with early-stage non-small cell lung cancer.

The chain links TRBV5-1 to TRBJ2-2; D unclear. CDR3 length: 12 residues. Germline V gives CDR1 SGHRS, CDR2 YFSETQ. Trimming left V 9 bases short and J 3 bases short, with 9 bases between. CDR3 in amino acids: CANRLDTGELFF. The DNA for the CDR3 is TGCGCCAACAGACTGGACACCGGGGAGCTGTTTTTT.

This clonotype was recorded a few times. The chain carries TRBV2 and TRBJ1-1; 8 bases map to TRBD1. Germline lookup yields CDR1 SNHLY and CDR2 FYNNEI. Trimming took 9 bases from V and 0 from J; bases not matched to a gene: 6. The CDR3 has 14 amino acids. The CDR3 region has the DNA TGTGCCAGTGGGACAGGTATTTTGAACACTGAAGCTTTCTTT. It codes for CASGTGILNTEAFF.

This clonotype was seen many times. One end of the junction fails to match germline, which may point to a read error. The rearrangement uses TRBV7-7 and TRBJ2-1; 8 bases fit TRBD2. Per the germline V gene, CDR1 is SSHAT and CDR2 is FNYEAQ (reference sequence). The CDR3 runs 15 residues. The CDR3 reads CASSDLAGSYNEQFF. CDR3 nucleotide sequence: TGTGCTAGCAGTGATTTAGCGGGGTCCTACAATGAGCAGTTCTTC.

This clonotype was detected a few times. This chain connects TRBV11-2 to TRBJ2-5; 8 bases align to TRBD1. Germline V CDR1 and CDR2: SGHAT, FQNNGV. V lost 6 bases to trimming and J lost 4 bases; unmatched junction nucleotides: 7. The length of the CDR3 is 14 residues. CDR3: CASSFGQGRETQYF. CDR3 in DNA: TGTGCCAGCAGTTTTGGACAGGGCCGAGAGACCCAGTACTTC.

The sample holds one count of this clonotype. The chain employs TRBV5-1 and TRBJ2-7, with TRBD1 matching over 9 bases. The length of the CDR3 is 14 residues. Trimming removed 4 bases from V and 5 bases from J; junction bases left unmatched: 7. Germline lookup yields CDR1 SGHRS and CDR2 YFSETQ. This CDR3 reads CASSPGQGLNEQYF. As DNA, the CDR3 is TGCGCCAGCAGCCCGGGACAGGGCCTCAACGAGCAGTACTTC.

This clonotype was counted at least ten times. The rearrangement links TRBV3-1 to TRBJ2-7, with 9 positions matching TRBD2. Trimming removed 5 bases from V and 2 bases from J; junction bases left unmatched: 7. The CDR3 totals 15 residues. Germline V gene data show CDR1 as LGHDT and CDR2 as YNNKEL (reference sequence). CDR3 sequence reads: CASSYRLAGPYEQYF. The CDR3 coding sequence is TGTGCCAGCAGCTACCGCCTAGCGGGGCCCTACGAGCAGTACTTC.

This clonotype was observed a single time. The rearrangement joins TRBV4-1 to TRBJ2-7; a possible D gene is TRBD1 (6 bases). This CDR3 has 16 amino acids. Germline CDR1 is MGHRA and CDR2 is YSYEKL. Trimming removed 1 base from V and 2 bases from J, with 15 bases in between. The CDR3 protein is CASSQGAGVVPYEQYF. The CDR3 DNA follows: TGCGCCAGCAGCCAAGGAGCAGGGGTGGTGCCCTACGAGCAGTACTTC.

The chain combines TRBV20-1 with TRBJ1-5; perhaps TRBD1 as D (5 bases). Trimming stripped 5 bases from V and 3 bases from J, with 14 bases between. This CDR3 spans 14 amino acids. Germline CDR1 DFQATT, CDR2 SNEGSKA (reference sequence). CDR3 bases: TGCAGTGCTTCCGTCGCAGGGATCAATCAGCCCCAGCATTTT. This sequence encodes CSASVAGINQPQHF.

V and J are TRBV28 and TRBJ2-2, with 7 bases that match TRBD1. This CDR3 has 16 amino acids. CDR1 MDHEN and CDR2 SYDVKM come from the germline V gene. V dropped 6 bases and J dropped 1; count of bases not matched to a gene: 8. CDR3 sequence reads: CASRETGQMNTGELFF. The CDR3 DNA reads TGTGCCAGCAGGGAGACGGGACAGATGAACACCGGGGAGCTGTTTTTT.

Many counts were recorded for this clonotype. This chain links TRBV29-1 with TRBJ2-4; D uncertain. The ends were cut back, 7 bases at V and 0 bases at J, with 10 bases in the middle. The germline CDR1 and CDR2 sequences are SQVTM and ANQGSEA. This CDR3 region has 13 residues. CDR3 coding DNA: TGCAGCGCGACCTTAATAGCCAAAAACATTCAGTACTTC. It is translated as CSATLIAKNIQYF. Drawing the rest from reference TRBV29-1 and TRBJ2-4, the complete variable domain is SAVISQKPSRDICQRGTSLTIQCQVDSQVTMMFWYRQQPGQSLTLIATANQGSEATYESGFVIDKFPISRPNLTFSTLTVSNMSPEDSSIYLCSATLIAKNIQYFGAGTRLSVL.

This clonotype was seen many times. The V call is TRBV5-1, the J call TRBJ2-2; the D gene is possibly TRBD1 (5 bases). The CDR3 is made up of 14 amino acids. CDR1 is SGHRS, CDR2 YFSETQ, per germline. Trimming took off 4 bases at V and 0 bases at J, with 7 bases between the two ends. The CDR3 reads CASSETANTGELFF. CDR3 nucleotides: TGCGCCAGCAGCGAGACAGCGAACACCGGGGAGCTGTTTTTT. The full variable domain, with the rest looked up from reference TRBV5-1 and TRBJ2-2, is KAGVTQTPRYLIKTRGQQVTLSCSPISGHRSVSWYQQTPGQGLQFLFEYFSETQRNKGNFPGRFSGRQFSNSRSEMNVSTLELGDSALYLCASSETANTGELFFGEGSRLTVL.

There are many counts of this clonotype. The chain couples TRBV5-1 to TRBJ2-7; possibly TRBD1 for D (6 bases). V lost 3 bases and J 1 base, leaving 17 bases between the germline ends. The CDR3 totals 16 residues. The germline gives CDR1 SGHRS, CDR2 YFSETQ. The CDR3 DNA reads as TGCGCCAGCAGCTCGCGAAATACAGGGTCTTCCTACGAGCAGTACTTC. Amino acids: CASSSRNTGSSYEQYF.

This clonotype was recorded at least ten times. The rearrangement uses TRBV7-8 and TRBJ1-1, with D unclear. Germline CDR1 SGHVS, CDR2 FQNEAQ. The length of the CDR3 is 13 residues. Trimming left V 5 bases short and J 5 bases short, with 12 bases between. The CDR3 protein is CASSPVGYTEAFF. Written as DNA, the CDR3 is TGTGCCAGCAGCCCAGTCGGTTATACTGAAGCTTTCTTT.